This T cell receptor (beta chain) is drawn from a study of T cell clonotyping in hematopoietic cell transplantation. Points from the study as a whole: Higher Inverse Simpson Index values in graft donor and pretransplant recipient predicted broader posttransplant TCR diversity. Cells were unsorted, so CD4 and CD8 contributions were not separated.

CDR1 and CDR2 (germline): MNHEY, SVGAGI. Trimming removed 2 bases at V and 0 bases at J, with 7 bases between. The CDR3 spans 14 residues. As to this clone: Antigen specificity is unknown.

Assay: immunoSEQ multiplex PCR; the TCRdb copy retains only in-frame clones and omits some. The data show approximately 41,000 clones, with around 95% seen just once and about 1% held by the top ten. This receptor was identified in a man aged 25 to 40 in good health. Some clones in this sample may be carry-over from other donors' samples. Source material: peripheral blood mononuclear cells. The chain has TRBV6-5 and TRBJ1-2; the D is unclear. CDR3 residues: CASSYLPSNYGYTF. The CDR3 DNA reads TGTGCCAGCAGTTACCTGCCTTCTAACTATGGCTACACCTTC.